This record looks at one T cell receptor (delta chain) sequence and its context. TCRdb reanalysed the multiplex PCR reads with CATT. This sample has tens of thousands of delta-chain clones; over 1.5% occur once, and the top ten carry approximately 16%. This specimen belongs to a study of γδ T cells in repeated Plasmodium falciparum infection. Study-wide context: Samples were taken at baseline, before some infections, and 21 days after each.

Source material: gamma-delta T cells from blood. The TCR originated in a pool of human donors (malaria-infected and uninfected, not separated).

CDR3 loop: CALASSACLIAYTDKLIF. As DNA, the CDR3 is TGTGCCTTAGCAAGCTCCGCGTGTCTCATAGCATACACCGATAAACTCATCTTT. V is TRDV3 and J is TRDJ1; D is undetermined. V was trimmed by 3 bases and J by 0 bases, leaving 26 bases between them. The CDR3 is 18 amino acids. Germline CDR1 reads TVYSNPD; CDR2 reads GDNSRS (reference sequence).